The entry below describes one TCR beta chain. Study processing details: From reference gene primer amplification, estimates of nucleated cell counts were derived. TCRdb's table, derived via immunoSEQ multiplex PCR, lists solely in-frame clones and lacks some. The V and J calls and clone size were taken over from that table, and D and trimming were inferred from the DNA. The sample records 30,000 or so clones, 85% to 90% being singletons. These data belong to a study of blood T cell repertoires in COVID-19. Study in general: The United States, Italy and Spain supplied acute and convalescent COVID-19 samples. Sources were T cells, B-cell-depleted T cells, or PBMCs; the material itself was cDNA or gDNA.

V was shortened by 0 bases and J by 3 bases, with 15 bases between the two germline ends. CDR1 is GTSNPN, CDR2 SVGIG, per germline (reference sequence). The CDR3 has 15 amino acids. This TCR was recovered from a man between 60 and 75 years old with active COVID-19. Source material: peripheral blood. V is TRBV30 and J is TRBJ2-7; D remains unclear. CDR3 region: CAWSVPAATNYEQYF. The DNA of the CDR3 is TGTGCCTGGAGTGTACCGGCGGCGACGAACTACGAGCAGTACTTC.